What follows are 8 T cell receptor beta chains derived from one specimen sequenced in a study of blood T cell repertoires in COVID-19. Some clones are missing from TCRdb's copy, which holds only in-frame ones; the method was immunoSEQ multiplex PCR. Counted here are about 170,000 clones, about 83% occurring once; the ten biggest clones make up 7.5% to 8%. The sample consisted of peripheral blood. Receptors originate from a man aged 35-49 years who had recovered from COVID-19.

The CDR3 reads CASSYSTSGEYEQFF. Written as DNA, the CDR3 is TGTGCCAGCAGTTACTCGACTAGCGGGGAGTATGAGCAGTTCTTC. This chain uses TRBV6-5 with TRBJ2-1; 11 positions agree with TRBD2. CDR3 length: 15 amino acids. J gave up 8 bases and V 0 bases, and 3 bases lay outside the gene matches. CDR1 and CDR2 from the germline V gene are MNHEY and SVGAGI.

The J gene is TRBJ2-2, the V gene TRBV27; 8 bases are a match to TRBD2. V lost 4 bases, J lost 6 bases, and 7 bases stayed unmatched. The germline V gene has CDR1 MNHEY and CDR2 SMNVEV (reference sequence). This CDR3 spans 15 amino acids. CDR3 in amino acids: CASSWTSFGAGELFF. Here the CDR3 DNA reads TGTGCCAGCAGTTGGACTAGCTTTGGCGCCGGGGAGCTGTTTTTT.

The V and J genes are TRBV21-1 and TRBJ1-3; TRBD1 is taken as the D call from the table, unchecked against the DNA. TRBV21-1 is recorded as a pseudogene. The CDR3 spans 17 residues. The CDR3 sequence is CASSKDPGPCTGNTIYF. In DNA, the CDR3 is TGTGCCAGCAGCAAAGATCCAGGGCCTTGTACTGGAAACACCATATATTTT.

This chain uses TRBV27 with TRBJ1-3; D is perhaps TRBD1 (5 bases). CDR3 length: 13 residues. Germline CDR1 and CDR2: MNHEY and SMNVEV (reference sequence). V lost 2 bases, J lost 3 bases, and 5 bases lay in between. The CDR3 region has the DNA TGTGCCAGCAGTTTACAGGGTGGAAACACCATATATTTT. Its protein is CASSLQGGNTIYF.

This clone was seen a handful of times. The chain links TRBV3-1 (or the pseudogene TRBV3-2) to TRBJ2-7; the D gene is possibly TRBD2 (5 bases). The CDR3 totals 13 residues. V was cut by 3 bases and J by 5 bases, with 11 bases left in between. Per germline, CDR1 LGHDT and CDR2 YNNKEL (reference sequence). CDR3 sequence (DNA): TGTGCCAGCAGCCAGAGGGCACTTAACGAGCAGTACTTC. Its translation is CASSQRALNEQYF.

V usage is TRBV4-3 and J usage is TRBJ1-2; 10 nucleotides align to TRBD1. Germline trimming cut 2 bases from V and 6 bases from J; bases unmatched to any gene: 6. Looked up from germline, CDR1 is LGHNA and CDR2 is YSLEER. The length of the CDR3 is 15 residues. The CDR3 nucleotides read TGCGCCAGCAGCCAATTGGGACAGGGGCTTGATGGCTACACCTTC. Its translation: CASSQLGQGLDGYTF.

This rearrangement joins TRBV27 to TRBJ2-7; D not resolved. V gave up 2 bases and J gave up 0 bases, with 8 bases separating them. CDR3 length equals 14 residues. Germline V CDR1 and CDR2: MNHEY, SMNVEV (reference sequence). CDR3 nucleotide sequence: TGTGCCAGCAGTTTAGTCGGAGACTCCTACGAGCAGTACTTC. It is translated as CASSLVGDSYEQYF.

The chain employs TRBV6-2 or TRBV6-3 and TRBJ2-1, with D uncertain. Germline V lookup: CDR1 MNHEY, CDR2 SVGEGT. The CDR3 loop spans 14 amino acids. With 0 bases removed from V and 5 bases from J, the gap between germline ends came to 8 bases. The CDR3 region has the DNA TGTGCCAGCAGTTACTCCCCCCGAGACAATGAGCAGTTCTTC. It translates to CASSYSPRDNEQFF.